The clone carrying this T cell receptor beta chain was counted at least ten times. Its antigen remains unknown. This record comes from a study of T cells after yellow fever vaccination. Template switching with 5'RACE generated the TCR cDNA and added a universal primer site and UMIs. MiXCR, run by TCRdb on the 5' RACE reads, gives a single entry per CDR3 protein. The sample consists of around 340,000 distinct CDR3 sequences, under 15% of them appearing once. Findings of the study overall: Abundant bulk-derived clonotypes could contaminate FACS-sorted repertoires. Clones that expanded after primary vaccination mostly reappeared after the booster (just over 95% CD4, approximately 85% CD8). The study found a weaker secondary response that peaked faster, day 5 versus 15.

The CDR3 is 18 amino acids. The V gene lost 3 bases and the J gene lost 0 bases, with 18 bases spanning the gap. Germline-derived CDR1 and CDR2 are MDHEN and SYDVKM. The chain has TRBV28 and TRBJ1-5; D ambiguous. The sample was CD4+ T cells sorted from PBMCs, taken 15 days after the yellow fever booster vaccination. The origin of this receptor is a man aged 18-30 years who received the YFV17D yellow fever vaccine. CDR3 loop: CASSFWETARYSNQPQHF. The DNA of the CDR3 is TGTGCCAGCAGTTTCTGGGAGACGGCCCGCTATAGCAATCAGCCCCAGCATTTT.